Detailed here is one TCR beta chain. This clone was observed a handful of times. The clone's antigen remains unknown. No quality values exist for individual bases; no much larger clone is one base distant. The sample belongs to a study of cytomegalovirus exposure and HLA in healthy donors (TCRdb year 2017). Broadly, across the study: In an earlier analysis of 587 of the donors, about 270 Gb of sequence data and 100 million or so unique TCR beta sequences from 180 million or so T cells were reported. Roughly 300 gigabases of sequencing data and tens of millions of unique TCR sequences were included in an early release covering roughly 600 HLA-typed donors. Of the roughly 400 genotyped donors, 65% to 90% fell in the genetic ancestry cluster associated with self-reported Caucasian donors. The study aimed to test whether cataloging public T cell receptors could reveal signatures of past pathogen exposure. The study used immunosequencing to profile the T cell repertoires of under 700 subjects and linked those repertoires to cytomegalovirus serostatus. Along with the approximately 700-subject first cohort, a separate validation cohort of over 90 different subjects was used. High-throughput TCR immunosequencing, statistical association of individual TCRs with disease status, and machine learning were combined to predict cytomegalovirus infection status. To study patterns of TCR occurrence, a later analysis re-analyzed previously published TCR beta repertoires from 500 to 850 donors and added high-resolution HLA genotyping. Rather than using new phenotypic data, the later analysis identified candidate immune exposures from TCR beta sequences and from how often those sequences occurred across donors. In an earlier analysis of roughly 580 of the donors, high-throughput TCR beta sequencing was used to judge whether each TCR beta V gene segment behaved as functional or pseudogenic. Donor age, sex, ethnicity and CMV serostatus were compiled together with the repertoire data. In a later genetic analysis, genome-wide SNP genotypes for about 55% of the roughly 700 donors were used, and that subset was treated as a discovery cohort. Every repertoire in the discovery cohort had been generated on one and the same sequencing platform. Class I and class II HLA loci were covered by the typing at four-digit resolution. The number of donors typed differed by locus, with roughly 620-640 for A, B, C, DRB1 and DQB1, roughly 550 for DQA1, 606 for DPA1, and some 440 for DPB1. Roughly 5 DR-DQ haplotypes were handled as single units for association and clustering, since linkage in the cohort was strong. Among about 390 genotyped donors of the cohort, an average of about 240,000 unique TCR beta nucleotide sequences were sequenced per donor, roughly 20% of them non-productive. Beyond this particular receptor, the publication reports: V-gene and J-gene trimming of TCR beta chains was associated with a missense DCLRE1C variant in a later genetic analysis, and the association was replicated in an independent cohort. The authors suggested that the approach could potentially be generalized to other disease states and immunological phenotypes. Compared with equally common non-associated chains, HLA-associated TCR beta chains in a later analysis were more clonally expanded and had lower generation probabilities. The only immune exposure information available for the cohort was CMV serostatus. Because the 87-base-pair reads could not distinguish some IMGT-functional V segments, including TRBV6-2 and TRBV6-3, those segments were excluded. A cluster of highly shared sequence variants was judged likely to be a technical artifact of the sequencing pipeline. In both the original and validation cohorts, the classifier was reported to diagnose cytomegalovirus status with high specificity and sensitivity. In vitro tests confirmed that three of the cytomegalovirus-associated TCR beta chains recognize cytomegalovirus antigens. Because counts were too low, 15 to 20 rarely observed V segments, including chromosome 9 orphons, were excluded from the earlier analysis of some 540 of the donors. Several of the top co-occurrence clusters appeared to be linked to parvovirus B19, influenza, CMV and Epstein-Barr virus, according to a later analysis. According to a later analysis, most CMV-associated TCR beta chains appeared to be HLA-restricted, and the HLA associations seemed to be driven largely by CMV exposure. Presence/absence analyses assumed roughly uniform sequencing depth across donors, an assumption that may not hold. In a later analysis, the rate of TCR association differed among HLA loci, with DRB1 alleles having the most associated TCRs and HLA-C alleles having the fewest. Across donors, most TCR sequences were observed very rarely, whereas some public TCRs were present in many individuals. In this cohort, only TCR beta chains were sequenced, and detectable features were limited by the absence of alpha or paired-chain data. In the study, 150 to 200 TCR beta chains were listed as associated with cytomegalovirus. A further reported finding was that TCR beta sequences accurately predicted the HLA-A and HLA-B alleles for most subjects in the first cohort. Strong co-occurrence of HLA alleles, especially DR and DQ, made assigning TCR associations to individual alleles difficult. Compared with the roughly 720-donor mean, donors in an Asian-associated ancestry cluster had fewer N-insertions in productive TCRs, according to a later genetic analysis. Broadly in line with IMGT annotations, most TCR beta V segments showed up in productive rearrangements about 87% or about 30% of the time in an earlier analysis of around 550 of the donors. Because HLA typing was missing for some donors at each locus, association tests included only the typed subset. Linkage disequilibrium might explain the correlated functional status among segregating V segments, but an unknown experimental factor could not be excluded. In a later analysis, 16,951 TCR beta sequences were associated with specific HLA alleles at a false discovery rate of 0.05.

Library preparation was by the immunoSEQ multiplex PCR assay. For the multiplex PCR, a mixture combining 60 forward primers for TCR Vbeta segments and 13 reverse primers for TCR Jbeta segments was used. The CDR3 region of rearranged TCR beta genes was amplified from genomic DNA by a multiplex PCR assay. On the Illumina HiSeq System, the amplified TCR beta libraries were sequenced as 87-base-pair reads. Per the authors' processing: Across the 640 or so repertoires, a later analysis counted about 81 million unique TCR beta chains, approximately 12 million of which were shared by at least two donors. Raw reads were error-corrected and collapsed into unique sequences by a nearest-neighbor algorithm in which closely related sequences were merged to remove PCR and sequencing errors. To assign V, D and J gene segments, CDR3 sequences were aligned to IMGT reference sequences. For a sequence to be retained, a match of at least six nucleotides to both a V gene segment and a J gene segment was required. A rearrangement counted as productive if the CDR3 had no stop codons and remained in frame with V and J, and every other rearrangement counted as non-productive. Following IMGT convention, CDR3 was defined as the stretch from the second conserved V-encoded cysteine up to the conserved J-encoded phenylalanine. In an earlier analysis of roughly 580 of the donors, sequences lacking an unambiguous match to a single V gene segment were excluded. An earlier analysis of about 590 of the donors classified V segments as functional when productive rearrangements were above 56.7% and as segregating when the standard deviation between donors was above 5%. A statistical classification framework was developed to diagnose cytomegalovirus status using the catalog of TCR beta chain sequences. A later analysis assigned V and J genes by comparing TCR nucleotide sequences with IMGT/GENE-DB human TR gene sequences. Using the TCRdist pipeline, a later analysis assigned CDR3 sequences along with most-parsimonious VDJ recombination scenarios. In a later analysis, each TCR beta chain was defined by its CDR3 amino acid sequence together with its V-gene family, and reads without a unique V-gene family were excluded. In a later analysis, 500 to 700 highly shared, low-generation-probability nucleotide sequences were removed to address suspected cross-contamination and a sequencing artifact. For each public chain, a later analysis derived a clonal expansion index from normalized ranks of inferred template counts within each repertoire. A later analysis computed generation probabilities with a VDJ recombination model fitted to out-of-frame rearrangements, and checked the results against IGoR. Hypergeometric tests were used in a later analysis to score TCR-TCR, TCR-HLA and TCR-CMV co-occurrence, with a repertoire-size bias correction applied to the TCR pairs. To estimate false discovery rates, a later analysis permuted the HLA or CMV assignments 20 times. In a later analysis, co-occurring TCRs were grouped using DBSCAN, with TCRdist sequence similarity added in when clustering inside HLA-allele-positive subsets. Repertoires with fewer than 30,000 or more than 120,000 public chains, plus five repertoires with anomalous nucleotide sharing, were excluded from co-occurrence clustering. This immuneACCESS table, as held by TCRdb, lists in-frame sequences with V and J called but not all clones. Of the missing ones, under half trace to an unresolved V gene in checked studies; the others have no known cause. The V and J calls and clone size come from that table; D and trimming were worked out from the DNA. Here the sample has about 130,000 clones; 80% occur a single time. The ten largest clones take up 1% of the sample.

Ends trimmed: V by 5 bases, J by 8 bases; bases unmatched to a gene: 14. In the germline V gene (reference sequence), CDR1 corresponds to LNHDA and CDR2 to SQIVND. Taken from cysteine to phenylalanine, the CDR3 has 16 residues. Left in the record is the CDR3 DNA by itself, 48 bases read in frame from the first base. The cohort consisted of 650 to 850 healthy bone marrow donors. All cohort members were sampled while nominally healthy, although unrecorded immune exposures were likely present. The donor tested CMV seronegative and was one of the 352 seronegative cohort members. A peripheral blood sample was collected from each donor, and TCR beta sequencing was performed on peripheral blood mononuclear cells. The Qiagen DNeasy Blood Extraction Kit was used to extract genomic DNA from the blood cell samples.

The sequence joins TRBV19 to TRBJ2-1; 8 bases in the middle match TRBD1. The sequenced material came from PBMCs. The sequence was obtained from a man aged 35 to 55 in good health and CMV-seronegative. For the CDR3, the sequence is CASSADRDRFWYEQFF. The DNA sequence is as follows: TGTGCCAGTAGTGCCGACCGGGACAGGTTCTGGTATGAGCAGTTCTTC.